Reported below is one TCR beta chain. At least 5.5 micrograms of total RNA were extracted per sample. Germline V gene lookup returns CDR1 SEHNR and CDR2 FQNEAQ (reference sequence). CDR3 length: 14 amino acids. This sample was included in a study of blood T cells in healthy people across ages. Sample-barcoded 5' priming and a J-beta primer mix drove a second PCR of 7 to 11 cycles. Researchers report that a template-switch adaptor with 12 random nucleotides tagged each cDNA molecule. A single record per CDR3 protein comes from TCRdb applying MiXCR to the 5' RACE reads. The table has 920,000 or so distinct CDR3 sequences, around 43% seen once.

The specimen sequenced was blood. This TCR came from an older woman in good health. The chain recombines TRBV7-9 with TRBJ2-5; 11 bases fit TRBD2. Gene TRBJ2-7 matches the end of the DNA better, so the J call may be wrong. CDR3 protein: CASMLAGGHYEQYF. As DNA, the CDR3 is TGTGCCAGCATGCTAGCGGGAGGCCACTACGAGCAGTACTTC.